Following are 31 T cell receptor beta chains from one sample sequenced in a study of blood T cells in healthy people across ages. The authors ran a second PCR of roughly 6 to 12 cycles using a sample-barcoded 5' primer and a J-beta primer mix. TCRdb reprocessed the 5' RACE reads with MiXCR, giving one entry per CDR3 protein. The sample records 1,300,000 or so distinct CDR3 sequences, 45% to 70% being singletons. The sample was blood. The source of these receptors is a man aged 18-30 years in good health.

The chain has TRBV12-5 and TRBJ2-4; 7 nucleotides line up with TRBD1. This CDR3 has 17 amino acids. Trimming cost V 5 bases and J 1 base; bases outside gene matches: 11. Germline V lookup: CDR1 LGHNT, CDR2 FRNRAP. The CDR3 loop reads CASGEPTTGLAKNIQYF. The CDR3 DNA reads TGTGCTAGTGGTGAACCAACGACAGGGCTGGCCAAAAACATTCAGTACTTC.

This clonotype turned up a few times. The CDR3 coding sequence is TGCAGTGCTAGAGATTACGGAGAACCGAACACTGAAGCTTTCTTT. This translates into CSARDYGEPNTEAFF. The chain combines TRBV20-1 with TRBJ1-1, with D uncertain. Germline V gene lookup returns CDR1 DFQATT and CDR2 SNEGSKA (reference sequence). Trimming stripped 0 bases from V and 1 base from J, with 12 bases between. This CDR3 is 15 amino acids long.

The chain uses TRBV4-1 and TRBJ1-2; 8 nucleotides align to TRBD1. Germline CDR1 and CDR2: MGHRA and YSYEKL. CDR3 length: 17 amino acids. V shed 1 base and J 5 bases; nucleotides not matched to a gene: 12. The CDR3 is CASSQVPHPGQGYGYTF. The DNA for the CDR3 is TGCGCCAGCAGCCAAGTTCCTCATCCCGGACAGGGATATGGCTACACCTTC.

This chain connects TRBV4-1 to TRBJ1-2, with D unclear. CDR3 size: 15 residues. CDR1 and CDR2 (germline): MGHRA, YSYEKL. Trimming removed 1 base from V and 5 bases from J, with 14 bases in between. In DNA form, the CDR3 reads TGCGCCAGCAGCCAAGTCGACGCAGCCTATTATGGCTACACCTTC. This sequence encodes CASSQVDAAYYGYTF.

This CDR3 reads CASSHRETQETQYF. CDR3 sequence (DNA): TGTGCCAGCAGTCACCGCGAGACACAAGAGACCCAGTACTTC. The chain joins TRBV13 to TRBJ2-5, with unresolved D. This CDR3 is 14 amino acids long. V was clipped by 6 bases and J by 2 bases, with 13 bases between them. From germline, CDR1 is PRHDT and CDR2 FYEKMQ (reference sequence).

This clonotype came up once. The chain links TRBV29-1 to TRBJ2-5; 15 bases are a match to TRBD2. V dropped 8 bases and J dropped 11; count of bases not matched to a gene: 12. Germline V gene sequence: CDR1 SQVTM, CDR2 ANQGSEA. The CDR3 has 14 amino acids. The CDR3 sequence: CSFFRTSGRDEQYF. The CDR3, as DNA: TGCAGCTTTTTTCGGACTAGCGGGAGGGATGAGCAGTACTTC.

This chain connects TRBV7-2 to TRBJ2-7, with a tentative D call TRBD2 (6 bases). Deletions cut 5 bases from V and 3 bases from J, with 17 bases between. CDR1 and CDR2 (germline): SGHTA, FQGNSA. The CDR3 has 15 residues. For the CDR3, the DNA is TGTGCCAGCAGCGTAGTGCGGGAAAAATACTACGAGCAGTACTTC. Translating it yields CASSVVREKYYEQYF. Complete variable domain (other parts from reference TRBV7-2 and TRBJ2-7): GAGVSQSPSNKVTEKGKDVELRCDPISGHTALYWYRQSLGQGLEFLIYFQGNSAPDKSGLPSDRFSAERTGGSVSTLTIQRTQQEDSAVYLCASSVVREKYYEQYFGPGTRLTVT.

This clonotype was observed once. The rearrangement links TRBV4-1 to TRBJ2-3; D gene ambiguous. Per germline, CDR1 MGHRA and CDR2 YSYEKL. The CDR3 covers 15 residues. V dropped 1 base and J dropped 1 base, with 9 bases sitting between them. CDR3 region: CASSQGARGTDTQYF. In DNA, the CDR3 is TGCGCCAGCAGCCAAGGGGCCAGAGGCACAGATACGCAGTATTTT.

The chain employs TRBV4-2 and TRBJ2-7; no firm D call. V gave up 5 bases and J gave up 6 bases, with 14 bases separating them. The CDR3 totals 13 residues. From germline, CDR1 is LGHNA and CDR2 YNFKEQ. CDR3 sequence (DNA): TGTGCCAGCAGCGAAGTCGAGCGTGGCGAGCAGTACTTC. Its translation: CASSEVERGEQYF.

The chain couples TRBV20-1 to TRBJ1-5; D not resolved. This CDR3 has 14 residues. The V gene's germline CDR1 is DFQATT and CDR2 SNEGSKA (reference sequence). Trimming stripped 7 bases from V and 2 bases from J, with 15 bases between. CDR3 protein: CSVEDRAGNQPQHF. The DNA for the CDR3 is TGCAGTGTTGAGGATCGGGCGGGCAATCAGCCCCAGCATTTT.

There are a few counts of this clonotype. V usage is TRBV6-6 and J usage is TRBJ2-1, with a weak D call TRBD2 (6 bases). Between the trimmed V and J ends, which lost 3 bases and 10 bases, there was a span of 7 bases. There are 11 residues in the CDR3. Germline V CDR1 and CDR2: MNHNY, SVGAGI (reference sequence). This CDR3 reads CASSYREEQFF. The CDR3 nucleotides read TGTGCCAGCAGTTATCGGGAGGAGCAGTTCTTC.

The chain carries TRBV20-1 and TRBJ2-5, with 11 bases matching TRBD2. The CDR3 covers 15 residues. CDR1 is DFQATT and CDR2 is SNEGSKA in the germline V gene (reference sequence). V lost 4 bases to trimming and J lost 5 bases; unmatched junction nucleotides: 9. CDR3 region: CSATTTSGSWETQYF. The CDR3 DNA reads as TGCAGTGCTACCACAACTAGCGGGAGTTGGGAGACCCAGTACTTC.

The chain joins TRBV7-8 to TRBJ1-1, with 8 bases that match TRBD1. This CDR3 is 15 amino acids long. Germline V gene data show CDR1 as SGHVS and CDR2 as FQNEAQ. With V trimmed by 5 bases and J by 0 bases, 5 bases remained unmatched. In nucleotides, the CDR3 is TGTGCCAGCAGCAACCGGACAGGGATGAACACTGAAGCTTTCTTT. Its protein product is CASSNRTGMNTEAFF. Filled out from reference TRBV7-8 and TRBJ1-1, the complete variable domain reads GAGVSQSPRYKVAKRGQDVALRCDPISGHVSLFWYQQALGQGPEFLTYFQNEAQLDKSGLPSDRFFAERPEGSVSTLKIQRTQQEDSAVYLCASSNRTGMNTEAFFGQGTRLTVV.

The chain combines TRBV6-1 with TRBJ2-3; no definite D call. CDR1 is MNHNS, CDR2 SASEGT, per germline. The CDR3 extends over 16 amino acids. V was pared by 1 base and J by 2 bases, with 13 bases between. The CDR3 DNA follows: TGTGCCAGCAGTGAAGTTGCTTTTGGAAACACAGATACGCAGTATTTT. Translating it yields CASSEVAFGNTDTQYF.

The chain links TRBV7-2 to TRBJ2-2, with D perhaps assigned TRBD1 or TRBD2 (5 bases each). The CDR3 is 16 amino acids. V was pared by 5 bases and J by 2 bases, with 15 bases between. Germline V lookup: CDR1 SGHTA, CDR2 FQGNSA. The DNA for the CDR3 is TGTGCCAGCAGCCCCAGGGACGTACTTAACACCGGGGAGCTGTTTTTT. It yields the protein CASSPRDVLNTGELFF.

The CDR3 DNA reads TGTGCCAGCAGCTTAGGGTCAGGAAAGACCTACGAGCAGTACTTC. As protein: CASSLGSGKTYEQYF. This chain connects TRBV7-2 to TRBJ2-7; D gene uncertain. Germline V gene sequence: CDR1 SGHTA, CDR2 FQGNSA. V shed 1 base and J shed 2 bases, with 12 bases lying between them. CDR3 size: 15 residues.

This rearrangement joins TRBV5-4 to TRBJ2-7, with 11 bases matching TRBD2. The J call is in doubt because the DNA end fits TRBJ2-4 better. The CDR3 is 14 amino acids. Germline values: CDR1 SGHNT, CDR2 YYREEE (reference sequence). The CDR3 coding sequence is TGTGCCAGCAGCGTACTAGCGGGAGACGACATTCAGTACTTC. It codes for CASSVLAGDDIQYF.

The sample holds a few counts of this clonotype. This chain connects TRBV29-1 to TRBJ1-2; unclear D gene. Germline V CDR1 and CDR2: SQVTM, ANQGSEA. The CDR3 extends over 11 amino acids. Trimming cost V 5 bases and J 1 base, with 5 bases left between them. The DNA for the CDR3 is TGCAGCGTTACAGATAACTATGGCTACACCTTC. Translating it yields CSVTDNYGYTF. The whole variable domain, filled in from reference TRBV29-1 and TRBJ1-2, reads SAVISQKPSRDICQRGTSLTIQCQVDSQVTMMFWYRQQPGQSLTLIATANQGSEATYESGFVIDKFPISRPNLTFSTLTVSNMSPEDSSIYLCSVTDNYGYTFGSGTRLTVV.

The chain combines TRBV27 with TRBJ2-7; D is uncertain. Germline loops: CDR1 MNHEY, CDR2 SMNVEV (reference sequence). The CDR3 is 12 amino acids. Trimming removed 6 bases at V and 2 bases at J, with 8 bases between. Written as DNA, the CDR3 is TGTGCCAGCAGGACCCCAACCTACGAGCAGTACTTC. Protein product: CASRTPTYEQYF.

Written as DNA, the CDR3 is TGTGCCAGCAGTGAGGCAGGCCTTGCGAATGAGCAGTTCTTC. Its protein product is CASSEAGLANEQFF. The genes are TRBV6-4 and TRBJ2-1; the D is unclear. Germline V CDR1 and CDR2: MRHNA, SNTAGT. The CDR3 contains 14 residues. The V gene lost 3 bases and the J gene lost 7 bases, with 13 bases spanning the gap.

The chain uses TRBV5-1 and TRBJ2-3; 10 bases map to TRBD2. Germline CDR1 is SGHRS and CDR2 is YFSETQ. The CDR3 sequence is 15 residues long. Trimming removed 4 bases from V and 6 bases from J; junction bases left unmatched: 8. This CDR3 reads CASSHNLAGADTQYF. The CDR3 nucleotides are TGCGCCAGCAGCCACAATCTAGCGGGGGCGGATACGCAGTATTTT.

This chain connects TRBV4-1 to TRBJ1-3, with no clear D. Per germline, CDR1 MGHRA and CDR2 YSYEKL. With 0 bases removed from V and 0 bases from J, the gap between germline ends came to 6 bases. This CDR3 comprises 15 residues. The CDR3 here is CASSQDTSSGNTIYF. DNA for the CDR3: TGCGCCAGCAGCCAAGACACCTCCTCTGGAAACACCATATATTTT.

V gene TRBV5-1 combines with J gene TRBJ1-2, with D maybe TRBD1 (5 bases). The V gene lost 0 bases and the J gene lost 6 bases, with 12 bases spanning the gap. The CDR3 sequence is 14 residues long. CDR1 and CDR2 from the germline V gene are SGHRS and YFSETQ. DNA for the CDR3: TGCGCCAGCAGCTTGGGGGAATGGGGCGATGGCTACACCTTC. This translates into CASSLGEWGDGYTF. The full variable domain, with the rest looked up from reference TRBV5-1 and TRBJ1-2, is KAGVTQTPRYLIKTRGQQVTLSCSPISGHRSVSWYQQTPGQGLQFLFEYFSETQRNKGNFPGRFSGRQFSNSRSEMNVSTLELGDSALYLCASSLGEWGDGYTFGSGTRLTVV.

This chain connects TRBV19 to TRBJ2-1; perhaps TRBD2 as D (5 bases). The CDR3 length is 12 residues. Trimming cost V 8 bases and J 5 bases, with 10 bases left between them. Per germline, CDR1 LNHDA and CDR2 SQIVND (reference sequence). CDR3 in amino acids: CASEGFHNEQFF. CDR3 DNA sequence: TGTGCCAGTGAGGGTTTCCACAATGAGCAGTTCTTC.

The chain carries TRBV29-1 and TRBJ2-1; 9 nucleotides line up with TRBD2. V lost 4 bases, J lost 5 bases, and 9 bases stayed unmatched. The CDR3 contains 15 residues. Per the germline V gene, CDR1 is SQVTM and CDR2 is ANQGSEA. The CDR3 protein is CSVVSSGRLNNEQFF. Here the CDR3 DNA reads TGCAGCGTTGTGTCCAGCGGGAGGTTGAACAATGAGCAGTTCTTC.

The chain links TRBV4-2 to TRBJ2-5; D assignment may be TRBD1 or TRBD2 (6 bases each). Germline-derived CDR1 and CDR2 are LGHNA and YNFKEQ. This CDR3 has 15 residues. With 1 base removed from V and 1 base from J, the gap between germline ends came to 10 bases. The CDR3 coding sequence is TGTGCCAGCAGCCAAGCCTCGGGGGCCCAAGAGACCCAGTACTTC. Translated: CASSQASGAQETQYF.

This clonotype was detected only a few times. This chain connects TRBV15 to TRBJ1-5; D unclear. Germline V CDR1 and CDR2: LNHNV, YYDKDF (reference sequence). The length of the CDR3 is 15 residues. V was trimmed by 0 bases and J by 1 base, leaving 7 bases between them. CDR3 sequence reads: CATSRDTLSNQPQHF. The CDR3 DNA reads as TGTGCCACCAGCAGAGACACTTTGAGCAATCAGCCCCAGCATTTT.

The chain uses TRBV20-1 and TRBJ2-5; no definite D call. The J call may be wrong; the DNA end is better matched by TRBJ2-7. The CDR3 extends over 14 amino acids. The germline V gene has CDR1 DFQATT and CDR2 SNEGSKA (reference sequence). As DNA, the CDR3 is TGCAGTGCGGGCATACGGGCCGACGTCTACGAGCAGTACTTC. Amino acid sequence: CSAGIRADVYEQYF.

The CDR3, as DNA: TGCGCCAGCAGCCAAGATACTTTTGTCGGGGGGGAATCCTACGAGCAGTACTTC. It codes for CASSQDTFVGGESYEQYF. V usage is TRBV4-3 and J usage is TRBJ2-7; 8 bases are a match to TRBD2. The germline CDR1 and CDR2 sequences are LGHNA and YSLEER. The V segment lost 0 bases and the J segment 1 base; nucleotides outside the gene matches: 11. CDR3 length: 18 amino acids.

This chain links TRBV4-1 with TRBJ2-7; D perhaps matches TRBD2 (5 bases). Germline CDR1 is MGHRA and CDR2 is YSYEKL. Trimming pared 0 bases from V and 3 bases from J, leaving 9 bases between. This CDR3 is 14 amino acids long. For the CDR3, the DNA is TGCGCCAGCAGCCAAGATGGAGGTTACTACGAGCAGTACTTC. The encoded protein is CASSQDGGYYEQYF.

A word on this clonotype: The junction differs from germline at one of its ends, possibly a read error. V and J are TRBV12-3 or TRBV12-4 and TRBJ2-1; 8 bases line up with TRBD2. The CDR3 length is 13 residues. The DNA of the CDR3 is TGTGCCACCAGTACTAGCGGAAACAATGAGCAGTTCTTC. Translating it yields CATSTSGNNEQFF.